Reported below is one TCR beta chain. What it binds is unknown. Constant-segment primers served in 5'RACE that generated TCR alpha and TCR beta cDNA libraries bearing sample barcodes and UMIs. TCRdb used MiXCR to reprocess the 5' RACE reads, holding one entry per CDR3 protein. The table lists 430,000 or so distinct CDR3 sequences, roughly 25% of them singletons. CDR3 size: 15 residues. Trimming left V 0 bases short and J 2 bases short, with 9 bases between. Germline V lookup: CDR1 LGHNA, CDR2 YSLEER. The source of the sample is a study of T-cell memory formation after mild COVID-19. For the study at large: TCR clusters were largely donor specific. General study points: Researchers could not confirm that second-wave clones peaking on day 37 targeted SARS-CoV-2. Cross-reactive memory appears to have joined, as suggested by some responding clones showing up in pre-infection memory.

The chain uses TRBV4-3 and TRBJ2-3, with no clear D. The specimen sequenced was PBMCs or a T cell subset sorted from them (not recorded which). The sequence was collected from an adult woman who had mild COVID-19 (a few samples of this study predate the infection). Cell type and time point are not known. Here the CDR3 reads CASSQDRRNTDTQYF. CDR3 coding DNA: TGCGCCAGCAGCCAAGATCGGCGGAACACAGATACGCAGTATTTT.